The source of this TCR beta chain is a study of pediatric ulcerative colitis. Whole-study results and caveats: Some T cells in rectal biopsies may come from blood, especially with overt colitis. Acute severe colitis showed lower rectal diversity from clonal expansions.

The assay was run at survey level. Libraries were prepared by immunoSEQ multiplex PCR; TCRdb keeps only in-frame clonotypes and omits some of them. The table has 30,000 or so clones, 80% to 90% seen once; the top ten hold 0.9% to 1.2%. Germline V gene data show CDR1 as LNHDA and CDR2 as SQIVND (reference sequence). The CDR3 has 14 residues. With 10 bases clipped from V and 5 bases from J, the junction kept 11 bases outside the gene matches. A few counts support this clone. The antigen remains unidentified. The rectum was sampled with one to two pinch biopsies at colonoscopy. The gene calls are TRBV19 and TRBJ1-2; 9 nucleotides align to TRBD1. Sequenced: gut tissue. This TCR came from a boy under 18 with mild ulcerative colitis. The CDR3 sequence is CATSLTGGRYGYTF. CDR3 bases: TGTGCCACGTCTCTGACAGGGGGACGGTATGGCTACACCTTC.